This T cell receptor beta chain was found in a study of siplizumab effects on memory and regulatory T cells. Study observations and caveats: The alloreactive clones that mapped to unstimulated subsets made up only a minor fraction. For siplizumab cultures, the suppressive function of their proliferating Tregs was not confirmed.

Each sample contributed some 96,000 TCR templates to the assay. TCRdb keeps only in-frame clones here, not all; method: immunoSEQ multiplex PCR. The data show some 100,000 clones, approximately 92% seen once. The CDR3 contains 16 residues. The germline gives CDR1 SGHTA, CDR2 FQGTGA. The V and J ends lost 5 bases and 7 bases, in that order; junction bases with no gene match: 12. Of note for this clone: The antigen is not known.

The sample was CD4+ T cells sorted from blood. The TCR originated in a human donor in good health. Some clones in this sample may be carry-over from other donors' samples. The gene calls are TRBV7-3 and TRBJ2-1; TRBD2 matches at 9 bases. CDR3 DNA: TGTGCCAGCAGCCCCAATAGCGGGAGTGGGAAAAATGAGCAGTTCTTC. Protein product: CASSPNSGSGKNEQFF.